This T cell receptor (beta chain) was sequenced for a study of vaccination and CD4 T cells after COVID-19. Study in general: Four females and six males made up the convalescents, two of whom were Hispanic.

With the Oncomine TCR Beta short-read assay, DNA from cultured CD4+ T cells was sequenced. Genomic DNA extraction was carried out from cultured CD4+ T cells. TCRdb itself ran the PCR reads through MiXCR, one entry per CDR3 protein. The data contain more than 15,000 distinct CDR3 sequences, about 63% of them singletons. Regarding treatment: approximately 11-day PBMC culture with coronavirus spike peptide pools or control peptides (ViraFEST assay). ViraFEST expanded antigen-specific T cells with peptide pools, then sequenced TCRs. V lost 6 bases, J lost 2 bases, and 4 bases stayed unmatched. This CDR3 has 15 amino acids. The germline V gene has CDR1 LNHDA and CDR2 SQIVND (reference sequence). On this clonotype itself: Its antigen is not identified.

The receptor was derived from a human donor who had recovered from COVID-19. The chain links TRBV19 to TRBJ2-3, with 11 bases lining up with TRBD2. Material for sequencing was CD4+ T cells from blood, cultured in vitro. In DNA form, the CDR3 reads TGTGCCAGTAGCCCGGGACTAGCGGACACAGATACGCAGTATTTT. It yields the protein CASSPGLADTDTQYF.